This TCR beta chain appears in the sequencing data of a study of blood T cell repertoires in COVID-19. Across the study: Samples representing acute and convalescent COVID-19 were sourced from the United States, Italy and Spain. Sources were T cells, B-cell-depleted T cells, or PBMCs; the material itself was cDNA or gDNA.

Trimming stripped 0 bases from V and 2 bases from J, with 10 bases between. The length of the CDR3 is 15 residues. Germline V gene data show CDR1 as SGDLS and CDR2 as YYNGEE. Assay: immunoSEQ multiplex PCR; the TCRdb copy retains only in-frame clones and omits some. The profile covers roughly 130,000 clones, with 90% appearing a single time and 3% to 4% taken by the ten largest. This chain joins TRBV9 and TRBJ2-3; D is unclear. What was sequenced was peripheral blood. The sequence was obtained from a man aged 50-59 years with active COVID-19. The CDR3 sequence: CASSVDSYDTDTQYF. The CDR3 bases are TGTGCCAGCAGCGTAGACTCCTACGACACAGATACGCAGTATTTT.